This TCR beta chain was found in a study of control samples from healthy donors and cancer patients. Generated by immunoSEQ multiplex PCR, the TCRdb table keeps only in-frame clones and is missing some. The data contain roughly 95,000 clones, roughly 92% of them seen just once; the ten biggest clones take up about 2.9%. V was pared by 10 bases and J by 0 bases, with 9 bases between. CDR1 is SNHLY and CDR2 is FYNNEI in the germline V gene. The CDR3 spans 13 residues. The receptor comes from a human donor in good health. The donor label of this sample is uncertain. The chain is built from TRBV2 and TRBJ1-4; maybe TRBD1 (5 bases). The sequenced material came from blood. CDR3 sequence reads: CATPGPTNEKLFF. The CDR3 nucleotides are TGTGCCACCCCGGGACCAACTAATGAAAAACTGTTTTTT.